This is a list of T cell receptor beta chains from one sample in a study of cytomegalovirus exposure and HLA in healthy donors. Measured with immunoSEQ multiplex PCR; TCRdb has only the in-frame clones, and not every one. The table lists about 140,000 clones, around 57% of them singletons. Sequenced: PBMCs. All receptors derive from a male donor in good health and CMV-seronegative. CDR3s leave out the opening cysteine and the closing phenylalanine or tryptophan. Rows give clone size only sometimes, using once, few, many, or a class for an expanded clone.

J: TRBJ2-3; V: TRBV14; size: NA; CDR3: ASSQASGASGSTDTQY
J: TRBJ1-2; V: TRBV7-2; size: NA; CDR3: ASSLERGTYGYT
J: TRBJ2-3; V: TRBV25-1; size: NA; CDR3: ASSPGDGPDTQY
J: TRBJ2-2; V: TRBV7-3; size: once; CDR3: ASSLRPRGSHPTGELF
J: NA; V: TRBV28; size: NA; CDR3: ASSLRSYEQY
J: TRBJ2-5; V: TRBV2; size: few; CDR3: ASSDGRGQETQY
J: TRBJ1-6; V: TRBV4-2; size: NA; CDR3: ASSQEDRGDSPLH
J: TRBJ1-1; V: TRBV13; size: NA; CDR3: ASSLGHQNTEAF
J: TRBJ2-5; V: TRBV28; size: NA; CDR3: ASSWDTVGRETQY
J: TRBJ1-4; V: TRBV5-1; size: few; CDR3: ASSPGGLSEKLF
J: TRBJ1-4; V: TRBV5-5; size: many; CDR3: ASSSPGTGSEKLF
J: TRBJ2-7; V: TRBV7-6; size: few; CDR3: ASSFVAGASSYEQY
J: TRBJ1-2; V: TRBV5-1; size: NA; CDR3: ASSLGGQGAGGYT
J: TRBJ2-7; V: TRBV6-5; size: NA; CDR3: ASSYSGRQAYEQY
J: TRBJ1-2; V: TRBV6-5; size: NA; CDR3: ASTSWGGSYGYT
J: TRBJ2-6; V: TRBV5-8; size: once; CDR3: ASSLDLGQGIRPGANVLT
J: TRBJ2-7; V: TRBV7-3; size: NA; CDR3: ASSLAPWAHEQY
J: TRBJ1-4; V: TRBV11-3; size: NA; CDR3: ASIIGRDGNEKLF
J: TRBJ2-1; V: TRBV18; size: NA; CDR3: ASSPATGQGEQF